This TCR beta chain was documented in a study of early T cells in non-severe SARS-CoV-2 infection (dated by TCRdb to about 2021). In terms of the full investigation: Because TCR sequencing relied on bulk RNA taken from unsorted whole blood, pairing of alpha and beta chains was not possible. Study-wide findings and limitations: VDJdb matching was skewed toward anti-spike CD8 responses and likely underestimated virus-specific expansions, missing private and CD4 specificities.

This clonotype has just a few counts. Its antigen is currently not known. No clone much larger than this one lies a single base away; base qualities are absent. This was a case-control study nested in a cohort of healthcare workers in London, UK, who had nasopharyngeal swab PCR tests and blood samples taken every week. Healthcare workers were recruited between 23 and 31 March 2020, during the week of the UK lockdown, and were followed weekly for up to 16 weeks. V is trimmed back by 0 bases and J by 0 bases, and the junction contains 9 bases that no gene match accounts for. CDR1 LGHDT and CDR2 YNNKEL were looked up in the germline V gene (reference sequence). From its cysteine to its phenylalanine, the CDR3 spans 18 amino acids. Kept here is only the CDR3 DNA, which spans 54 bases and is read in frame from base 1. Library construction relied on 5' RACE. Sequencer: NextSeq 500. The TCR library protocol attached unique molecular identifiers to individual cDNA molecules to correct for sequencing error and PCR bias. TCR alpha and beta chains were both sequenced, and the abundances of alpha and beta sequences in each sample were closely correlated with each other. Under the source paper's analysis protocol: Decombinator V4 was used to annotate TCR sequences for V gene, J gene and CDR3. Expanded TCRs were defined as changing significantly between any two time points under a Poisson model with p below 0.0001. TCR abundances were normalised to the total number of TCRs sequenced in each sample and reported as counts per million. MAIT TCRs were defined by TRAV1-2 paired with TRAJ12, TRAJ20 or TRAJ33, and iNKT TCRs by TRAV10 paired with TRAJ18. VDJdb, accessed on 1 November 2021, was searched for TCRs annotated for CMV, EBV and SARS-CoV-2, and TCRs annotated for more than one antigen were excluded. TCRdb applied fastp at Q25 and MiXCR to the public reads, then kept only in-frame beta chains. Rows with one shared CDR3 protein collapse into an entry with the most common genes and DNA. The V and J calls here are based on TCRdb, not the publication. The sample yields some 110,000 distinct CDR3 sequences; 15% were counted once. Of the sample, 21% falls within the top ten clones.

This TCR came from an adult who was a healthcare worker with PCR-confirmed SARS-CoV-2 infection or an uninfected control (not recorded which). The chain was built from TRBV3-1 and TRBJ1-1; 8 bases in between match TRBD1. The sample consisted of whole blood. The CDR3 reads as follows: CASSQDRGTGRLNTEAFF. The DNA sequence follows: TGTGCCAGCAGCCAAGACCGCGGGACAGGACGTTTGAACACTGAAGCTTTCTTT.